Included here is one TCR beta chain sequence, with context. The data belong to a study of blood T cell repertoires in COVID-19. V lost 2 bases and J 4 bases, leaving 11 bases between the germline ends. Germline assignment: CDR1 SQVTM and CDR2 ANQGSEA. The CDR3 runs 14 residues. Measured with immunoSEQ multiplex PCR; TCRdb has only the in-frame clones, and not every one. The sample yields approximately 350,000 clones, around 90% seen once. This chain connects TRBV29-1 to TRBJ2-2; tentative D call: TRBD1 (6 bases). Material for sequencing was peripheral blood. This clonotype was obtained from a young woman who had recovered from COVID-19. CDR3 nucleotide sequence: TGCAGCGTTGAACCGGACAGAATCACCGGGGAGCTGTTTTTT. Encoded protein: CSVEPDRITGELFF.